This TCR beta chain was identified in a study of blood T cell repertoires in COVID-19 (TCRdb year 2020). For the wider study: Samples from collaborators originated in the United States, Italy and Spain and spanned both the acute and convalescent phases of COVID-19. The material from the prospective study consisted of cDNA or gDNA derived from T cells, B-cell-depleted T cells, or PBMCs. Deeply sampled blood TCRbeta repertoires from subjects exposed to, actively infected with, or recovered from COVID-19 were included in the dataset. The repertoires were released in a freely available public database meant as a resource for research on the immune response to SARS-CoV-2. Samples came from the ongoing ImmuneRACE study (first 160 participants) plus 1,254 subjects from 6 global collaborators. Nearly every sample came with metadata listing a de-identified subject ID, COVID-19 status, age in years and sex. HLA class I and class II types, where available, came from metadata supplied by the sample provider rather than from assay-based typing.

Broad study findings and their caveats: The amount of clinical and demographic metadata varied by source and participant and was provided uncurated.

Each collaborating institution followed its own protocols to collect whole blood in K2EDTA tubes. For TCRbeta analysis, collaborator samples were shipped as frozen whole blood, as isolated PBMCs, or as DNA extracted from either sample type. V is cut by 0 bases and J by 6 bases, and the space between the germline ends is 15 bases. The CDR3 has 17 amino acids, counting the end cysteine and phenylalanine. Here the CDR3 DNA is all that survives: 51 bases in frame from base 1. As encoded in the germline V gene, CDR1 is KGHSH while CDR2 is LQKENI. As for this clone: Its antigen remains unidentified. Base qualities are not provided; no much larger clone lies one nucleotide away.

TCRbeta CDR3 regions were amplified from genomic DNA by means of the immunoSEQ Assay, a bias-controlled multiplex PCR. In the authors' own workflow: The number of nucleated cells in each sample was estimated by amplification of reference gene primers within the assay. Sequence reads were collapsed and filtered to measure the absolute abundance of every unique TCRbeta CDR3 rearrangement. For each sample, productive Simpson clonality was calculated as the square root of Simpson's diversity index over productive rearrangements. This immuneACCESS table, as held by TCRdb, lists in-frame sequences with V and J called but not all clones. Of the missing ones, under half trace to an unresolved V gene in checked studies; the others have no known cause. The DNA gave D and trimming, while V, J and clone size come from that table. The sample table holds approximately 170,000 clones, of which 65% to 80% were seen once. Under 15% of the sample is held by the ten biggest clonotypes.

The chain is encoded by TRBV18 joined to TRBJ1-6; TRBD1 is a weak D gene call, 6 bases matching. This receptor was obtained from a woman aged 50 to 65 with acute or convalescent COVID-19. What was sequenced was peripheral blood. The nucleotides are TGTGCCAGCTCACCACCGGACAGTGTATGGGGTAATTCACCCCTCCACTTT. It is translated as CASSPPDSVWGNSPLHF.